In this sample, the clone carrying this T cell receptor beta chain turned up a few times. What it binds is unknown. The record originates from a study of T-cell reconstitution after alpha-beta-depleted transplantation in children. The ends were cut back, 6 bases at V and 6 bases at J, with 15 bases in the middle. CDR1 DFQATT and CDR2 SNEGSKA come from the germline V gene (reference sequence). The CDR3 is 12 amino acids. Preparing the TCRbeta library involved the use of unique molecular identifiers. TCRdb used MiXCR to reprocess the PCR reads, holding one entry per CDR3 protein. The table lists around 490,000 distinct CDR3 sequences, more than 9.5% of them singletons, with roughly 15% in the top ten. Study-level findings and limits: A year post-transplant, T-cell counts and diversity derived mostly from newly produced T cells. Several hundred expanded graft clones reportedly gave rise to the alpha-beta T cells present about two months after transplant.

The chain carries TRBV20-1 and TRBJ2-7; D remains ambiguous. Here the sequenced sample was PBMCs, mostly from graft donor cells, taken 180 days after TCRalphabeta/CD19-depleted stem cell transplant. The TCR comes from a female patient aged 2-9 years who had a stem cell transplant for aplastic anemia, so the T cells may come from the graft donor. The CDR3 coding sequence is TGCAGTGCCGGTACAGCGATAAGCGAGCAGTACGTC. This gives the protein CSAGTAISEQYV.